Below, one T cell receptor (beta chain) is given with its context. These data come from a study of blood T cell repertoires in COVID-19. Study-level information: The cDNA or gDNA used as material had been derived from T cells, B-cell-depleted T cells, or PBMCs.

The CDR3 length is 16 residues. Losses at the gene ends were 7 bases for V and 4 bases for J; bases not matched to a gene: 11. The germline CDR1 and CDR2 sequences are MDHEN and SYDVKM. Using immunoSEQ multiplex PCR, the repertoire was profiled, and TCRdb retains in-frame clones only, with some absent. This sample yields about 140,000 clones, of which roughly 80% are seen a single time; under 4.5% belongs to the top ten. The chain links TRBV28 to TRBJ2-7; 12 bases agree with TRBD2. This sequence was found in a woman in her sixties with acute or convalescent COVID-19. The specimen was peripheral blood. CDR3 nucleotide sequence: TGTGCCAGCAATTCCCGGACTAGCGGGACCCTGTACGAGCAGTACTTC. Its translation: CASNSRTSGTLYEQYF.